The 21 T cell receptor beta chains reported below all come from one sample, sequenced in a study of control samples from healthy donors and cancer patients. The repertoire was sequenced with immunoSEQ multiplex PCR; TCRdb's copy has only in-frame clones and lacks some. Of 60,000 to 75,000 clones in the sample, 70% to 90% were seen once. The specimen was PBMCs. The origin of the receptors is a woman between 50 and 59 years old with head and neck cancer.

The rearrangement links TRBV10-3 to TRBJ1-5; D is undetermined. Germline V lookup: CDR1 ENHRY, CDR2 SYGVKD. The CDR3 length is 14 residues. The V gene lost 8 bases and the J gene lost 3 bases, with 14 bases spanning the gap. CDR3 region: CAIGSAGTNQPQHF. The CDR3 DNA sequence: TGTGCCATCGGGAGCGCAGGAACCAATCAGCCCCAGCATTTT.

The chain recombines TRBV7-9 with TRBJ2-1; the D is unclear. The V and J ends lost 5 bases and 0 bases respectively, with 8 bases between them. The CDR3 is 14 amino acids. Germline-derived CDR1 and CDR2 are SEHNR and FQNEAQ (reference sequence). The CDR3 DNA reads as TGTGCCAGCAGCCTGGGAATCTCCTACAATGAGCAGTTCTTC. Its translation: CASSLGISYNEQFF. Full variable domain (missing parts from reference TRBV7-9 and TRBJ2-1): DTGVSQNPRHKITKRGQNVTFRCDPISEHNRLYWYRQTLGQGPEFLTYFQNEAQLEKSRLLSDRFSAERPKGSFSTLEIQRTEQGDSAMYLCASSLGISYNEQFFGPGTRLTVL.

V usage is TRBV11-2 and J usage is TRBJ1-2; 10 nucleotides line up with TRBD1. CDR3 length equals 15 residues. J lost 3 bases, V lost 6 bases, and 7 bases had no gene match. Germline V lookup: CDR1 SGHAT, CDR2 FQNNGV. CDR3 bases: TGTGCCAGCAGAAAACCCGGGACAGGGGACTATGGCTACACCTTC. Translation gives CASRKPGTGDYGYTF.

This chain links TRBV4-3 with TRBJ2-5; a possible D gene is TRBD2 (6 bases). This CDR3 spans 15 amino acids. In germline, CDR1 is LGHNA, CDR2 YSLEER. The germline V and J ends were trimmed by 1 base and 5 bases, with 14 bases remaining between them. CDR3 in DNA: TGCGCCAGCAGCCAAGGGGTAGGAGGGAGGGAGACCCAGTACTTC. Its protein product is CASSQGVGGRETQYF.

The chain links TRBV28 to TRBJ1-3, with D unresolved. The CDR3 sequence is 15 residues long. Germline V CDR1 and CDR2: MDHEN, SYDVKM. V lost 6 bases and J lost 0, with 12 bases in between. CDR3 coding DNA: TGTGCCAGCAGGGCCTCTGACGTCTCTGGAAACACCATATATTTT. This encodes CASRASDVSGNTIYF. Looking up the rest from reference TRBV28 and TRBJ1-3 gives the full variable domain: DVKVTQSSRYLVKRTGEKVFLECVQDMDHENMFWYRQDPGLGLRLIYFSYDVKMKEKGDIPEGYSVSREKKERFSLILESASTNQTSMYLCASRASDVSGNTIYFGEGSWLTVV.

This chain connects TRBV27 to TRBJ2-7; D is tentatively TRBD1 or TRBD2 (5 bases each). V gave up 2 bases and J gave up 3 bases, with 11 bases separating them. Germline CDR1 and CDR2: MNHEY and SMNVEV (reference sequence). This CDR3 comprises 14 residues. The CDR3 here is CASSLQGDNYEQYF. The CDR3, as DNA: TGTGCCAGCAGTTTACAGGGAGATAACTACGAGCAGTACTTC.

V gene TRBV4-3 combines with J gene TRBJ2-6; 7 nucleotides line up with TRBD1. Per the germline V gene, CDR1 is LGHNA and CDR2 is YSLEER. The CDR3 consists of 19 residues. The J segment lost 0 bases and the V segment lost 1 base, leaving 9 bases of the junction unmatched. This CDR3 reads CASSQVAGGLSSGANVLTF. The DNA for the CDR3 is TGCGCCAGCAGCCAAGTGGCAGGGGGTTTAAGCTCTGGGGCCAACGTCCTGACTTTC.

This chain links TRBV30 with TRBJ1-6, with D perhaps matching TRBD1 (6 bases). The CDR3 is 14 residues long. CDR1 is GTSNPN and CDR2 is SVGIG in the germline V gene (reference sequence). Trimming cost V 0 bases and J 8 bases, with 11 bases left between them. CDR3 region: CAWSVGASDSPLHF. The CDR3 nucleotides are TGTGCCTGGAGTGTGGGGGCGTCGGATTCACCCCTCCACTTT. Full variable domain (rest looked up from reference TRBV30 and TRBJ1-6): SQTIHQWPATLVQPVGSPLSLECTVEGTSNPNLYWYRQAAGRGLQLLFYSVGIGQISSEVPQNLSASRPQDRQFILSSKKLLLSDSGFYLCAWSVGASDSPLHFGNGTRLTVT.

The rearrangement joins TRBV28 to TRBJ2-2; 11 bases line up with TRBD2. Losses at the gene ends were 8 bases for V and 5 bases for J; bases not matched to a gene: 4. Germline V gene sequence: CDR1 MDHEN, CDR2 SYDVKM. CDR3 length equals 14 residues. The CDR3 here is CASRPSGGTGELFF. The DNA of the CDR3 is TGTGCCAGCCGGCCTAGCGGGGGGACCGGGGAGCTGTTTTTT.

This clone has just one count. The rearrangement joins TRBV18 to TRBJ1-5, with 8 bases that match TRBD1. Losses at the gene ends were 2 bases for V and 3 bases for J; bases not matched to a gene: 3. Per the germline V gene, CDR1 is KGHSH and CDR2 is LQKENI. The CDR3 is made up of 15 amino acids. CDR3 DNA sequence: TGTGCCAGCTCACCAGGGACAGGTCCCAATCAGCCCCAGCATTTT. Translated: CASSPGTGPNQPQHF.

This clone appeared a single time. V is TRBV28 and J is TRBJ1-5, with 9 bases that match TRBD1. The CDR3 contains 14 residues. With 5 bases clipped from V and 7 bases from J, the junction kept 6 bases outside the gene matches. Germline V gene lookup returns CDR1 MDHEN and CDR2 SYDVKM. CDR3 residues: CASSLTGGGQPQHF. Written as DNA, the CDR3 is TGTGCCAGCAGTCTCACAGGGGGCGGACAGCCCCAGCATTTT.

The gene calls are TRBV6-6 and TRBJ2-5; 8 bases are a match to TRBD2. The CDR3 runs to 16 residues. Germline trimming cut 5 bases from V and 3 bases from J; bases unmatched to any gene: 11. The germline CDR1 and CDR2 sequences are MNHNY and SVGAGI (reference sequence). This CDR3 reads CASSQPREGSEETQYF. Here the CDR3 DNA reads TGTGCCAGCAGTCAACCCCGGGAGGGTAGCGAAGAGACCCAGTACTTC.

Only one count was recorded for this clone. The J gene is TRBJ2-1, the V gene TRBV7-6; the match to TRBD2 covers 9 bases. The CDR3 sequence is 16 residues long. Germline V CDR1 and CDR2: SGHVS, FNYEAQ. J lost 7 bases, V lost 1 base, and 8 bases had no gene match. The CDR3 is CASSLDMGTSMNEQFF. CDR3 DNA sequence: TGTGCCAGCAGCTTAGACATGGGGACTAGCATGAATGAGCAGTTCTTC.

This clone has just one count. The J gene is TRBJ1-1, the V gene TRBV5-4; perhaps TRBD1 as D (5 bases). Trimming stripped 4 bases from V and 5 bases from J, with 15 bases between. Per the germline V gene, CDR1 is SGHNT and CDR2 is YYREEE (reference sequence). The CDR3 spans 14 residues. CDR3 amino acids: CASSPWGRRTEAFF. The CDR3, as DNA: TGTGCCAGCAGCCCTTGGGGGAGAAGGACTGAAGCTTTCTTT.

The V gene is TRBV9, the J gene TRBJ2-7; 8 bases are shared with TRBD1. V lost 0 bases, J lost 6 bases, and 5 bases stayed unmatched. The CDR3 covers 14 residues. From germline, CDR1 is SGDLS and CDR2 YYNGEE. CDR3 sequence: CASSVGTGYREQYF. Here the CDR3 DNA reads TGTGCCAGCAGCGTAGGGACAGGGTATCGCGAGCAGTACTTC. The variable domain in full, completed from reference TRBV9 and TRBJ2-7, reads DSGVTQTPKHLITATGQRVTLRCSPRSGDLSVYWYQQSLDQGLQFLIQYYNGEERAKGNILERFSAQQFPDLHSELNLSSLELGDSALYFCASSVGTGYREQYFGPGTRLTVT.

The rearrangement joins TRBV7-9 to TRBJ2-2, with D uncertain. V was shortened by 3 bases and J by 3 bases, with 5 bases between the two germline ends. Per germline, CDR1 SEHNR and CDR2 FQNEAQ (reference sequence). The CDR3 is made up of 13 amino acids. In nucleotides, the CDR3 is TGTGCCAGCAGCTTTACGGACACCGGGGAGCTGTTTTTT. This codes for CASSFTDTGELFF.

This chain uses TRBV5-1 with TRBJ2-5; 9 positions agree with TRBD2. V dropped 5 bases and J dropped 1; count of bases not matched to a gene: 6. The CDR3 runs 15 residues. The germline V gene encodes CDR1 SGHRS and CDR2 YFSETQ. CDR3 bases: TGCGCCAGCAGAGCGGGGGGTCTAACCCAAGAGACCCAGTACTTC. Amino acids: CASRAGGLTQETQYF.

This rearrangement joins TRBV30 to TRBJ1-5, with TRBD1 matching over 9 bases. The CDR3 is made up of 14 amino acids. V shed 3 bases and J 9 bases; nucleotides not matched to a gene: 9. The germline V gene encodes CDR1 GTSNPN and CDR2 SVGIG (reference sequence). CDR3 DNA: TGTGCCTGGAGGACCGGGACAGGGACAGGGCCCCAGCATTTT. It encodes CAWRTGTGTGPQHF.

V gene TRBV13 combines with J gene TRBJ1-5; a possible D gene is TRBD1 (5 bases). V gave up 5 bases and J gave up 5 bases, with 16 bases separating them. Germline loops: CDR1 PRHDT, CDR2 FYEKMQ (reference sequence). The CDR3 consists of 15 residues. As DNA, the CDR3 is TGTGCCAGCAGCCGTTCAGGCCGGGGCCATCAGCCCCAGCATTTT. It codes for CASSRSGRGHQPQHF.

The chain recombines TRBV19 with TRBJ2-2, with no clear D. Trimming removed 3 bases from V and 2 bases from J, with 10 bases in between. This CDR3 has 15 residues. Germline assignment: CDR1 LNHDA and CDR2 SQIVND (reference sequence). In DNA, the CDR3 is TGTGCCAGTAGTATTCGCAGATACAACACCGGGGAGCTGTTTTTT. It is translated as CASSIRRYNTGELFF.

This chain connects TRBV5-6 to TRBJ1-6; possibly TRBD1 for D (6 bases). Germline V gene lookup returns CDR1 SGHDT and CDR2 YYEEEE. The CDR3 loop spans 16 amino acids. With 1 base removed from V and 6 bases from J, the gap between germline ends came to 14 bases. Here the CDR3 reads CASSLRGGPTNSPLHF. The CDR3 bases are TGTGCCAGCAGCTTGCGCGGGGGCCCCACTAATTCACCCCTCCACTTT.